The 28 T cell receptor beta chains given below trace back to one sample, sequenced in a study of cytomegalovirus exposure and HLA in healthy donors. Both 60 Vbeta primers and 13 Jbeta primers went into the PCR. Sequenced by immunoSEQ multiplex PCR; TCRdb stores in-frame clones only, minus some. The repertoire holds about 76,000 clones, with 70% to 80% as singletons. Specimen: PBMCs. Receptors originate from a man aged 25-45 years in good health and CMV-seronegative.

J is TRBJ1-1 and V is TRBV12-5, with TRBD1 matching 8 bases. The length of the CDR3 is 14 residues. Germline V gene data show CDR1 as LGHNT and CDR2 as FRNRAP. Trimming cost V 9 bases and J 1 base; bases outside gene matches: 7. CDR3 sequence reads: CASRTTGANTEAFF. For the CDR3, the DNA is TGTGCTAGCCGGACGACAGGGGCGAACACTGAAGCTTTCTTT.

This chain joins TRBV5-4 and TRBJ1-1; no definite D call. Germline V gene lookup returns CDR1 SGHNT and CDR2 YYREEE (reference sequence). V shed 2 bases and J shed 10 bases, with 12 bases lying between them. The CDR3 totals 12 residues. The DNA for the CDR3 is TGTGCCAGCAGCTTTAGGACTTCTAGAGCTTTCTTT. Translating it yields CASSFRTSRAFF.

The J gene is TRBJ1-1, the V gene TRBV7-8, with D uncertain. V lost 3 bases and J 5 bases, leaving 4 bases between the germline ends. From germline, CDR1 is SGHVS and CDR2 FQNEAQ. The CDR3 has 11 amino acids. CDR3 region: CASSLRTEAFF. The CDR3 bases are TGTGCCAGCAGCTTGAGGACTGAAGCTTTCTTT.

Here the CDR3 reads CASSQGLAPKEQFF. The CDR3 region has the DNA TGCGCCAGCAGTCAAGGACTAGCCCCTAAGGAGCAGTTCTTC. V is TRBV23-1 and J is TRBJ2-1; 8 bases are a match to TRBD2. TRBV23-1 is reported as an ORF; its role is uncertain. V dropped 2 bases and J dropped 10; count of bases not matched to a gene: 7. The CDR3 sequence is 14 residues long.

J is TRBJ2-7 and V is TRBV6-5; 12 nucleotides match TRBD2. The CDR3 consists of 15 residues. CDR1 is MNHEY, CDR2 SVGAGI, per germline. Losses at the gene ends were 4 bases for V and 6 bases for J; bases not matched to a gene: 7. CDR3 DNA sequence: TGTGCCAGCAGTTCCCCTAGCGGGAGGGGAAGCGAGCAGTACTTC. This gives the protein CASSSPSGRGSEQYF.

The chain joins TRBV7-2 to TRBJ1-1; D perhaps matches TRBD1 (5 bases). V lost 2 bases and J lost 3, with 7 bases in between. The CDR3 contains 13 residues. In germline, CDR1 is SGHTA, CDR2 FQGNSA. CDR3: CASSLLGHTEAFF. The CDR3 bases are TGTGCCAGCAGCTTACTGGGGCACACTGAAGCTTTCTTT.

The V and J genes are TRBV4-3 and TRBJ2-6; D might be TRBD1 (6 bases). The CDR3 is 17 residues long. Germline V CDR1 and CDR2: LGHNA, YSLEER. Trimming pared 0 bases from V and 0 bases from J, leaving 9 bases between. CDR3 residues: CASSQETGSSGANVLTF. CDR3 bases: TGCGCCAGCAGCCAAGAGACAGGCTCCTCTGGGGCCAACGTCCTGACTTTC.

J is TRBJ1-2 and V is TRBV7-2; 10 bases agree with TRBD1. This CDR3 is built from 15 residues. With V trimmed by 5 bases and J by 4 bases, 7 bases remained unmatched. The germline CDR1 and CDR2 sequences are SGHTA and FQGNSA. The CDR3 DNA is TGTGCCAGCAGCCCCGGGACAGGGGTTACCTATGGCTACACCTTC. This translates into CASSPGTGVTYGYTF.

The chain's CDR3 is CASGAQGFGYTF. The CDR3, as DNA: TGTGCTAGTGGGGCACAGGGATTTGGCTACACCTTC. The V call is TRBV12-5, the J call TRBJ1-2, with D possibly matching TRBD1 (6 bases). Per germline, CDR1 LGHNT and CDR2 FRNRAP. This CDR3 is built from 12 residues. V was clipped by 6 bases and J by 7 bases, with 12 bases between them.

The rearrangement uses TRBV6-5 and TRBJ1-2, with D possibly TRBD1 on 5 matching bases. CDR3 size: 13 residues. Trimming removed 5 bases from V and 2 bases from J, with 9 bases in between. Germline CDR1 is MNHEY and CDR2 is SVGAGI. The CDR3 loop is CASSPGQNYGYTF. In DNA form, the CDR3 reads TGTGCCAGCAGTCCAGGGCAGAACTATGGCTACACCTTC.

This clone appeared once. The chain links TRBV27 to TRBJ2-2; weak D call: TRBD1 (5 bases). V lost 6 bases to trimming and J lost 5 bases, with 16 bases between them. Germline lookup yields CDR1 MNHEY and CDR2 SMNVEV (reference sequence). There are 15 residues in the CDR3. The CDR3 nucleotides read TGTGCCAGCAGGCTTCCCGGACAAGGGACCGGGGAGCTGTTTTTT. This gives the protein CASRLPGQGTGELFF.

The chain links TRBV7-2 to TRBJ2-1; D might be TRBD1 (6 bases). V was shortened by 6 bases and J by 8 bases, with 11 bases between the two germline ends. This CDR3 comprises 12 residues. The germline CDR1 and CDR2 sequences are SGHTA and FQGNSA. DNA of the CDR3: TGTGCCAGCAGACAGGGTGTCGATGAGCAGTTCTTC. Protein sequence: CASRQGVDEQFF.

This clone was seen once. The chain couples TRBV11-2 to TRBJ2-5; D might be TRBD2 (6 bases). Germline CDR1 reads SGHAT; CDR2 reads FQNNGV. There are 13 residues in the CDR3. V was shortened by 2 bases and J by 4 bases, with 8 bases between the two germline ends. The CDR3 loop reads CASSLSSGETQYF. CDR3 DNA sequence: TGTGCCAGCAGCTTAAGTAGCGGAGAGACCCAGTACTTC. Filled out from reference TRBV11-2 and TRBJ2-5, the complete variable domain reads EAGVAQSPRYKIIEKRQSVAFWCNPISGHATLYWYQQILGQGPKLLIQFQNNGVVDDSQLPKDRFSAERLKGVDSTLKIQPAKLEDSAVYLCASSLSSGETQYFGPGTRLLVL.

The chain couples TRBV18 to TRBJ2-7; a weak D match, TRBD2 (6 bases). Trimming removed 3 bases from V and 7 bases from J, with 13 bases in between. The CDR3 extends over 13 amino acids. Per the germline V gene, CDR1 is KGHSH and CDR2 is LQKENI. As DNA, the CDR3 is TGTGCCAGCTCACCCCTCGAACGGGGGGAGCAGTACTTC. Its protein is CASSPLERGEQYF. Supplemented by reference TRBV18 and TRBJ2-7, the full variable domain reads NAGVMQNPRHLVRRRGQEARLRCSPMKGHSHVYWYRQLPEEGLKFMVYLQKENIIDESGMPKERFSAEFPKEGPSILRIQQVVRGDSAAYFCASSPLERGEQYFGPGTRLTVT.

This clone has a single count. CDR3 nucleotides: TGCGCCAGCAGTGTACAGGGGAATCCGGAGACCCAGTACTTC. Its protein product is CASSVQGNPETQYF. The rearrangement uses TRBV10-2 and TRBJ2-5, with 7 bases aligning to TRBD1. The CDR3 covers 14 residues. After removal of 4 bases from V and 5 bases from J, the junction contained 7 bases not matched to a gene. Germline V gene data show CDR1 as WSHSY and CDR2 as SAAADI.

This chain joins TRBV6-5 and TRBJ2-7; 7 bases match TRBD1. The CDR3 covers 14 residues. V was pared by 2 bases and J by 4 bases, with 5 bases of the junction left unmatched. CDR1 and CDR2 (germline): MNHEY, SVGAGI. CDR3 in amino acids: CASSYGDSLYEQYF. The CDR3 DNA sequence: TGTGCCAGCAGTTACGGGGACAGTCTATACGAGCAGTACTTC.

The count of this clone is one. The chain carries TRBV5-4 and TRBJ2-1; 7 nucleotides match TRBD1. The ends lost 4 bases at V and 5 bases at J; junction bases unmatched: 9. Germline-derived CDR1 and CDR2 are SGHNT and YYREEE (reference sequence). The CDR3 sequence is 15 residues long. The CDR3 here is CASSPTGTVNNEQFF. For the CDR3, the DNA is TGTGCCAGCAGCCCAACCGGGACAGTTAACAATGAGCAGTTCTTC. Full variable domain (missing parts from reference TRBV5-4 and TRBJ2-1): ETGVTQSPTHLIKTRGQQVTLRCSSQSGHNTVSWYQQALGQGPQFIFQYYREEENGRGNFPPRFSGLQFPNYSSELNVNALELDDSALYLCASSPTGTVNNEQFFGPGTRLTVL.

CDR3 amino acids: CASRGTGRYEQYF. The CDR3 DNA reads TGTGCCAGCAGGGGGACAGGGAGGTACGAGCAGTACTTC. The rearrangement uses TRBV2 and TRBJ2-7, with 9 bases aligning to TRBD1. Germline V gene sequence: CDR1 SNHLY, CDR2 FYNNEI. This CDR3 contains 13 residues. The ends lost 6 bases at V and 4 bases at J; junction bases unmatched: 4.

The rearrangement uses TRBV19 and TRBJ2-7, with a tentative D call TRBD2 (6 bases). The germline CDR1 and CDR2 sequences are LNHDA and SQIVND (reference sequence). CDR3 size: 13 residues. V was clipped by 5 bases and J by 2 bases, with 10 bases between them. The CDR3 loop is CASSGRGTYEQYF. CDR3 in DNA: TGTGCCAGTAGTGGCCGGGGGACCTACGAGCAGTACTTC.

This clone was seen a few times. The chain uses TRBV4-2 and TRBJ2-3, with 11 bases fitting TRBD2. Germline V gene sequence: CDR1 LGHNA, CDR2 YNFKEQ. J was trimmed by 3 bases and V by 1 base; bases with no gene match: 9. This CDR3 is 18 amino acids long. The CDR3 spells CASSQGLAGGLGTDTQYF. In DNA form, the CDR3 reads TGTGCCAGCAGCCAAGGGTTAGCGGGGGGGCTAGGGACAGATACGCAGTATTTT.

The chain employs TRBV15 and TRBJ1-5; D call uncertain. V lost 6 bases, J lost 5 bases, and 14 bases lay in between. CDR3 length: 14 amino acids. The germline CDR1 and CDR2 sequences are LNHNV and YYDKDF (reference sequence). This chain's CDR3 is CATRGGGRDQPQHF. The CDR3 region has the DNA TGTGCCACCAGAGGAGGAGGGCGGGATCAGCCCCAGCATTTT.

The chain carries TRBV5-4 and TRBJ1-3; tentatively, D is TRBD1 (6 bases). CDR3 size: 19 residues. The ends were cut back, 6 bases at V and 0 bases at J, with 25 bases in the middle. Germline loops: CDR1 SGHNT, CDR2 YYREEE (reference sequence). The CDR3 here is CASKARGGLIGDSGNTIYF. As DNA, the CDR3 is TGTGCCAGCAAGGCTCGGGGGGGCCTAATCGGTGACTCTGGAAACACCATATATTTT.

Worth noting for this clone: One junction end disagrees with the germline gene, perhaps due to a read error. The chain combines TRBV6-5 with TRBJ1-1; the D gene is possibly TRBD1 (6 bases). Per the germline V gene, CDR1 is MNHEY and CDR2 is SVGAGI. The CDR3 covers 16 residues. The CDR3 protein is CASSYGYTGFYTGAFF. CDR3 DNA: TGTGCCAGCAGTTACGGGTACACAGGGTTCTACACTGGAGCTTTCTTT.

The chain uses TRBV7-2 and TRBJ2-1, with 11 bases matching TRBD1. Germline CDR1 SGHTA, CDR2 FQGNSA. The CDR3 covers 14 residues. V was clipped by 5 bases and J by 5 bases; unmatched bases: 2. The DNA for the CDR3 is TGTGCCAGCAGCCCGGACAGGGGGCACAATGAGCAGTTCTTC. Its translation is CASSPDRGHNEQFF.

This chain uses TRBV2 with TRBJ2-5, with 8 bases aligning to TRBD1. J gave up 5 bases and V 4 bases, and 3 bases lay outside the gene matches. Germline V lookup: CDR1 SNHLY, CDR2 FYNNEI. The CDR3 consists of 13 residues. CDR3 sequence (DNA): TGTGCCAGCAGTGCCGACAGGGGTGAGACCCAGTACTTC. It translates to CASSADRGETQYF.

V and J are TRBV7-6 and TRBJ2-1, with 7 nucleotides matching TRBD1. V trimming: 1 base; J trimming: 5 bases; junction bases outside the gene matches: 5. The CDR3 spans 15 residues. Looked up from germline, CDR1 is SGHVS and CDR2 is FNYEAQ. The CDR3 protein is CASSLDRGSHNEQFF. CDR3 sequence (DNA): TGTGCCAGCAGCTTAGACAGGGGATCCCACAATGAGCAGTTCTTC. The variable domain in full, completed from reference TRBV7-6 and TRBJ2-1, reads GAGVSQSPRYKVTKRGQDVALRCDPISGHVSLYWYRQALGQGPEFLTYFNYEAQQDKSGLPNDRFSAERPEGSISTLTIQRTEQRDSAMYRCASSLDRGSHNEQFFGPGTRLTVL.

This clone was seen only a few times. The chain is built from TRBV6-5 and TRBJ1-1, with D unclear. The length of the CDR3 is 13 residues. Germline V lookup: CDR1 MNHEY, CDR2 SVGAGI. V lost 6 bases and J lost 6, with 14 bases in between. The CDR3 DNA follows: TGTGCCAGCAGAATAACTCGGAGGGCTGAAGCTTTCTTT. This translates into CASRITRRAEAFF.

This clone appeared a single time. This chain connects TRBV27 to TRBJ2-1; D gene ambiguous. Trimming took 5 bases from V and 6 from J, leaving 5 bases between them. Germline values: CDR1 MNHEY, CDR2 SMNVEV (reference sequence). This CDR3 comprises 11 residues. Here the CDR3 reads CASSTSNEQFF. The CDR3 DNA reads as TGTGCCAGCAGTACTTCCAATGAGCAGTTCTTC.